This TCR beta chain stems from a study of tumor-infiltrating lymphocytes in oesophageal squamous cell carcinoma. By its share, this clonotype is medium-sized. Using its own MiXCR run on the PCR reads, TCRdb lists one record per CDR3 protein. This table has nearly 20,000 distinct CDR3 sequences, about two fifths appearing once. CDR1 and CDR2 from the germline V gene are SGHTA and FQGNSA. CDR3 length: 15 residues. V shed 3 bases, J shed 3 bases, and the junction held 4 bases outside the gene matches. The receptor was derived from a male donor with esophageal squamous cell carcinoma. The rearrangement joins TRBV7-2 to TRBJ2-5, with 10 nucleotides matching TRBD2. Sequencing used blood. The CDR3 spells CASSLWLAGEETQYF. CDR3 bases: TGTGCCAGCAGCTTGTGGCTAGCGGGAGAAGAGACCCAGTACTTC.